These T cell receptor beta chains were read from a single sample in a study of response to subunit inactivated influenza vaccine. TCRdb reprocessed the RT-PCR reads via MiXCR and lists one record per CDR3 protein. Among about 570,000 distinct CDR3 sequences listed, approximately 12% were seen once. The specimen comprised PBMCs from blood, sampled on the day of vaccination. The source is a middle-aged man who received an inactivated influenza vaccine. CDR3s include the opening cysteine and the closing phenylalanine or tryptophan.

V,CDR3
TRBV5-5,CASSSFQEDRGLRETQYF
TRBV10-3,CAISDRGINNEQFF
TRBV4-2,CASSQGSREMDGYTF
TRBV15,CATKGGGYGYTF
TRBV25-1,CASSEATVSYEQYF
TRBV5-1,CASSLDHTGELFF
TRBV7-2,CASSLGLRTQETQYF
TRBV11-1,CASTDRAKSNEQFF
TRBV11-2,CASRRTGGASGELFF
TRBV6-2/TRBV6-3,CASSYRGTYEQYF
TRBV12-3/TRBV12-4,CASSPQLAGASDNEQFF
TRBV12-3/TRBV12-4,CASSFRAQLGETQYF
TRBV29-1,CSVEDKGQGWPISSYNEQFF
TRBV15,CATSSERDRAGELFF
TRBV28,CASRVTGQGYEQYF
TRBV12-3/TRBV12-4,CASSLPGTSTDTQYF
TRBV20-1,CSARVVNTDTQYF
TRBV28,CASYIGSGYTF
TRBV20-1,CSAIAGGSTGELFF
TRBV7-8,CASSRQRNAYEQYF
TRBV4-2,CAISQDPRAGGYEQYF
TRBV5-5,CASSLGGGPFYEQYF
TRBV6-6,CASSYSTGDEQFF
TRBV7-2,CASSLERQTQYF
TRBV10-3,CAITAGSGRTTDTQYF
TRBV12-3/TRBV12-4,CASSLDGRYSGEQFF